The T cell receptor beta chain under discussion was sequenced for a study of OX40 agonist ivuxolimab in advanced cancers. Study details: Intravenous ivuxolimab at 0.01 to 10 mg/kg was given to patients every 2 weeks. Hepatocellular carcinoma, melanoma, renal cell or head and neck cancer affected the dose-escalation patients.

TCRdb keeps only in-frame clones here, not all; method: immunoSEQ multiplex PCR. The table lists roughly 100,000 clones, about 80% of them singletons. Peripheral blood came from all dose cohorts at three timepoints. In germline, CDR1 is SGDLS, CDR2 YYNGEE. The CDR3 contains 15 residues. The V end was cut by 0 bases, the J end by 0 bases, with 10 bases between. V usage is TRBV9 and J usage is TRBJ2-7, with TRBD2 as a possible D gene (6 bases). This clonotype originated in an adult with an advanced solid tumor such as melanoma, head and neck, liver or kidney cancer. Material: CD4+ or CD8+ T cells sorted from blood, obtained in a trial of the OX40 agonist ivuxolimab. Written as DNA, the CDR3 is TGTGCCAGCAGCGTAGGCGGGGCGCTCTCCTACGAGCAGTACTTC. Translated, it gives CASSVGGALSYEQYF.